This T cell receptor (beta chain) was observed in a study of blood T cell repertoires in COVID-19. At the level of the study: Whether acute or convalescent, the COVID-19 samples came from the United States, Italy and Spain. PBMCs, B-cell-depleted T cells, or T cells provided the cDNA or gDNA that made up the material.

Assay used: immunoSEQ multiplex PCR; TCRdb lists only in-frame clones, some missing. The sample has about 160,000 clones; approximately 87% are singletons. J gave up 4 bases and V 8 bases, and 9 bases lay outside the gene matches. The germline CDR1 and CDR2 sequences are SNHLY and FYNNEI. CDR3 length: 15 residues. Each recovered donor of Cohort 3 presented with two negative PCRs, clearance, or symptom resolution. Source material: PBMCs or T cells enriched from blood (not recorded which). J is TRBJ1-3 and V is TRBV2; 9 bases line up with TRBD1. The sequence was collected from a woman between 45 and 60 years old who had recovered from COVID-19. CDR3 nucleotides: TGTGCCAGCCTCCTTGCCGGGACAGGGGGAAACACCATATATTTT. This gives the protein CASLLAGTGGNTIYF.